These 29 T cell receptor beta chains came from one sample sequenced in a study of response to subunit inactivated influenza vaccine. Via MiXCR, TCRdb re-called the RT-PCR reads, giving one row per CDR3 protein. The sample carries about 300,000 distinct CDR3 sequences, 21% recorded once. Material: PBMCs from blood, obtained approximately 20 months after vaccination. All receptors come from a man aged 45 to 70 who received an inactivated influenza vaccine.

The chain has TRBV6-5 and TRBJ2-7, with 11 bases matching TRBD2. The CDR3 sequence is 16 residues long. V lost 4 bases, J lost 4 bases, and 9 bases stayed unmatched. Germline CDR1 and CDR2: MNHEY and SVGAGI. The CDR3 region has the DNA TGTGCCAGCAGTTCACGGACTAGCGGGCTAACTTACGAGCAGTACTTC. This gives the protein CASSSRTSGLTYEQYF.

The chain carries TRBV20-1 and TRBJ1-1; D not resolved. The CDR3 has 15 residues. Germline CDR1 DFQATT, CDR2 SNEGSKA (reference sequence). V lost 0 bases to trimming and J lost 5 bases, with 16 bases between them. CDR3 residues: CSARDSKGLGTEAFF. The CDR3, as DNA: TGCAGTGCTAGAGATAGTAAAGGTCTTGGGACTGAAGCTTTCTTT.

Note on this clonotype: One end of the junction varies from germline; a read error may be responsible. The chain couples TRBV29-1 to TRBJ2-3; no clear D. From germline, CDR1 is SQVTM and CDR2 ANQGSEA. The CDR3 has 11 residues. The DNA of the CDR3 is TGCAGCGTTTACAGTGCAGATGCGCAGTATTTT. Translation: CSVYSADAQYF.

This clonotype was found a few times. The V and J genes are TRBV28 and TRBJ1-5; perhaps TRBD1 as D (5 bases). CDR1 is MDHEN, CDR2 SYDVKM, per germline. The CDR3 length is 17 residues. V shed 5 bases and J shed 3 bases, with 20 bases lying between them. This CDR3 is CASSPPQMGTVNQPQHF. The CDR3, as DNA: TGTGCCAGCAGTCCGCCACAAATGGGGACGGTCAATCAGCCCCAGCATTTT.

This clonotype was detected only a few times. The V call is TRBV6-5, the J call TRBJ2-7, with no clear D. Trimming removed 0 bases from V and 3 bases from J, with 9 bases in between. Germline loops: CDR1 MNHEY, CDR2 SVGAGI. The CDR3 covers 14 residues. In DNA, the CDR3 is TGTGCCAGCAGTTACTCTCCCAGAAACTACGAGCAGTACTTC. This sequence encodes CASSYSPRNYEQYF.

The gene calls are TRBV4-2 and TRBJ1-1; 11 nucleotides match TRBD1. Per germline, CDR1 LGHNA and CDR2 YNFKEQ. V lost 2 bases and J lost 4; bases outside the gene matches: 3. This CDR3 contains 15 residues. The CDR3 spells CASSQKDRGLTEAFF. The CDR3 DNA reads as TGTGCCAGCAGCCAAAAGGACAGGGGGCTCACTGAAGCTTTCTTT.

This clonotype has just a few counts. This chain uses TRBV24-1 with TRBJ2-4; D possibly corresponds to TRBD1 (6 bases). CDR1 and CDR2 from the germline V gene are KGHDR and SFDVKD. This CDR3 has 12 amino acids. V lost 3 bases and J lost 14, with 13 bases in between. CDR3 sequence: CATSDPTGMEYF. CDR3 DNA: TGTGCCACCAGTGATCCCACAGGGATGGAGTACTTC.

This clonotype was found a few times. The chain uses TRBV27 and TRBJ2-2; 8 bases agree with TRBD2. This CDR3 region has 15 residues. The V gene's germline CDR1 is MNHEY and CDR2 SMNVEV (reference sequence). Unmatched junction bases numbered 8, after V lost 6 bases and J lost 5 bases. The CDR3 is CASSPRVAGTGELFF. The CDR3 bases are TGTGCCAGCAGCCCCCGGGTAGCGGGAACCGGGGAGCTGTTTTTT.

This clonotype was detected a few times. J is TRBJ2-7 and V is TRBV7-2, with 7 positions matching TRBD1. Germline CDR1 is SGHTA and CDR2 is FQGNSA. V was pared by 4 bases and J by 3 bases, with 3 bases of the junction left unmatched. The CDR3 is 13 residues long. The CDR3 sequence is CASSWGQNYEQYF. The CDR3 DNA sequence: TGTGCCAGCAGCTGGGGACAGAACTACGAGCAGTACTTC.

In this sample, this clonotype turned up a few times. The gene calls are TRBV24-1 and TRBJ2-3; no definite D call. V lost 3 bases and J lost 3, with 6 bases in between. Looked up from germline, CDR1 is KGHDR and CDR2 is SFDVKD. The CDR3 is made up of 13 amino acids. The CDR3 spells CATSDVLTDTQYF. DNA of the CDR3: TGTGCCACCAGTGATGTATTAACAGATACGCAGTATTTT.

A word on this clonotype: A read error may account for a junction end that differs from germline. The chain employs TRBV7-3 and TRBJ2-3; D might be TRBD1 (6 bases). The CDR3 extends over 16 amino acids. From germline, CDR1 is SGHTA and CDR2 FQGTGA. The CDR3 here is CASSLTRDTLTDTQYF. CDR3 nucleotides: TGTGCCAGCAGTTTAACCAGGGACACTCTCACAGATACGCAGTATTTT.

This clonotype was found many times. This chain's CDR3 is CASRRQGDTEAFF. Written as DNA, the CDR3 is TGTGCCAGCAGACGACAGGGGGACACTGAAGCTTTCTTT. V usage is TRBV2 and J usage is TRBJ1-1; TRBD1 matches at 9 bases. Germline CDR1 is SNHLY and CDR2 is FYNNEI. The CDR3 has 13 amino acids. Trimming removed 6 bases from V and 3 bases from J; junction bases left unmatched: 2.

The genes are TRBV6-2 or TRBV6-3 and TRBJ2-7; no firm D call. Trimming took off 7 bases at V and 5 bases at J, with 12 bases between the two ends. CDR1 and CDR2 (germline): MNHEY, SVGEGT. This CDR3 contains 12 residues. In DNA, the CDR3 is TGTGCCAGCACCTCGGGCCCAGACGAGCAGTACTTC. Translating gives CASTSGPDEQYF.

This clonotype has at least ten counts. The gene calls are TRBV7-9 and TRBJ1-1; a possible D gene is TRBD1 (6 bases). The length of the CDR3 is 14 residues. The V gene's germline CDR1 is SEHNR and CDR2 FQNEAQ (reference sequence). Trimming shortened V by 6 bases and J by 1 base, and 12 bases separated the two germline ends. In nucleotides, the CDR3 is TGTGCCAGCAGTTTGGGGGGGGCGAACACTGAAGCTTTCTTT. The encoded protein is CASSLGGANTEAFF.

V is TRBV29-1 and J is TRBJ2-3; D is undetermined. From germline, CDR1 is SQVTM and CDR2 ANQGSEA. The V end was cut by 3 bases, the J end by 0 bases, with 7 bases between. This CDR3 region has 13 residues. The CDR3 spells CSVDMYSTDTQYF. CDR3 sequence (DNA): TGCAGCGTTGATATGTATAGCACAGATACGCAGTATTTT.

This clonotype has more than one count but fewer than ten. The rearrangement uses TRBV29-1 and TRBJ2-7, with TRBD1 matching over 10 bases. The CDR3 is 13 residues long. Losses at the gene ends were 6 bases for V and 4 bases for J; bases not matched to a gene: 6. Germline lookup yields CDR1 SQVTM and CDR2 ANQGSEA. The CDR3 loop reads CSVRGQGGYEQYF. CDR3 coding DNA: TGCAGCGTCCGAGGACAGGGGGGTTACGAGCAGTACTTC.

The chain is built from TRBV4-1 and TRBJ2-5, with 7 nucleotides matching TRBD1. Per the germline V gene, CDR1 is MGHRA and CDR2 is YSYEKL. J was trimmed by 0 bases and V by 0 bases; bases with no gene match: 7. This CDR3 region has 17 residues. The CDR3 DNA is TGCGCCAGCAGCCAAGAGACAGGGACCTTGTACCAAGAGACCCAGTACTTC. It encodes CASSQETGTLYQETQYF.

This clonotype was seen a handful of times. The genes are TRBV19 and TRBJ2-1; 11 bases align to TRBD2. Looked up from germline, CDR1 is LNHDA and CDR2 is SQIVND (reference sequence). The CDR3 covers 16 residues. The trim removed 3 bases at V and 2 bases at J, leaving 3 bases unmatched. CDR3 DNA sequence: TGTGCCAGTAGTATCCCGGGACTAGCGGCCTACAATGAGCAGTTCTTC. It yields the protein CASSIPGLAAYNEQFF.

The CDR3 sequence is CASSFTSDNEQFF. For the CDR3, the DNA is TGTGCCAGCAGTTTTACTAGCGACAATGAGCAGTTCTTC. The rearrangement links TRBV7-8 to TRBJ2-1, with 7 bases aligning to TRBD2. V trimming: 6 bases; J trimming: 5 bases; junction bases outside the gene matches: 4. The CDR3 is 13 amino acids. The V gene's germline CDR1 is SGHVS and CDR2 FQNEAQ.

This clonotype came up a few times. The gene calls are TRBV12-3 or TRBV12-4 and TRBJ1-5, with D perhaps matching TRBD1 (5 bases). CDR3 size: 15 residues. V was cut by 1 base and J by 8 bases, with 15 bases left in between. The CDR3 here is CASSLGGAGREPQHF. The CDR3 DNA is TGTGCCAGCAGTTTAGGAGGGGCAGGGAGGGAGCCCCAGCATTTT.

The chain carries TRBV7-2 and TRBJ1-5; 7 bases map to TRBD1. The V gene's germline CDR1 is SGHTA and CDR2 FQGNSA. The CDR3 loop spans 15 amino acids. V shed 6 bases and J 2 bases; nucleotides not matched to a gene: 7. In nucleotides, the CDR3 is TGTGCCAGCAGACCGACAGGGATGGGCAATCAGCCCCAGCATTTT. Amino acids: CASRPTGMGNQPQHF.

This clonotype has at least ten counts. The chain joins TRBV12-3 or TRBV12-4 to TRBJ2-5; TRBD2 is a possible D gene (5 bases). Trimming took off 2 bases at V and 5 bases at J, with 9 bases between the two ends. This CDR3 has 13 amino acids. Here the CDR3 DNA reads TGTGCCAGCAGTTTAAATGCGGGCGAGACCCAGTACTTC. This codes for CASSLNAGETQYF.

CDR3 DNA: TGTGCCAGCAGCCAAAACACCCCCAGCTCTGGAAACACCATATATTTT. This translates into CASSQNTPSSGNTIYF. V usage is TRBV3-1 and J usage is TRBJ1-3; unclear D gene. Trimming cost V 2 bases and J 0 bases, with 11 bases left between them. This CDR3 has 16 residues. Germline-derived CDR1 and CDR2 are LGHDT and YNNKEL (reference sequence).

The chain links TRBV5-1 to TRBJ2-4, with unresolved D. Germline loops: CDR1 SGHRS, CDR2 YFSETQ. Trimming pared 4 bases from V and 0 bases from J, leaving 8 bases between. This CDR3 is built from 14 residues. This CDR3 reads CASSLGIAKNIQYF. The CDR3 nucleotides are TGCGCCAGCAGCCTGGGAATAGCCAAAAACATTCAGTACTTC.

Only a few counts were recorded for this clonotype. The rearrangement uses TRBV7-6 and TRBJ2-2; D might be TRBD2 (6 bases). This CDR3 comprises 18 residues. The ends were cut back, 0 bases at V and 0 bases at J, with 14 bases in the middle. The germline V gene encodes CDR1 SGHVS and CDR2 FNYEAQ. CDR3 nucleotides: TGTGCCAGCAGCTTAGCGATTGGAGGGGCCGCGAACACCGGGGAGCTGTTTTTT. It encodes CASSLAIGGAANTGELFF.

V is TRBV5-5 and J is TRBJ1-4; D possibly corresponds to TRBD1 (5 bases). Looked up from germline, CDR1 is SGHKS and CDR2 is YYEKEE (reference sequence). V lost 4 bases, J lost 4 bases, and 11 bases lay in between. The CDR3 totals 14 residues. The chain's CDR3 is CASSLTVLNEKLFF. The CDR3 DNA follows: TGTGCCAGCAGCCTGACAGTCCTTAATGAAAAACTGTTTTTT.

The genes are TRBV29-1 and TRBJ1-1; perhaps TRBD1 as D (5 bases). The ends were cut back, 4 bases at V and 4 bases at J, with 13 bases in the middle. Germline assignment: CDR1 SQVTM and CDR2 ANQGSEA. The CDR3 is 13 residues long. The CDR3 spells CSVVHSGGTEAFF. CDR3 in DNA: TGCAGCGTTGTACACTCTGGGGGCACTGAAGCTTTCTTT.

This clonotype was seen a few times. The chain has TRBV6-2 or TRBV6-3 and TRBJ1-4; D unclear. The germline V gene encodes CDR1 MNHEY and CDR2 SVGEGT. The CDR3 spans 12 residues. V was pared by 0 bases and J by 8 bases, with 4 bases between. The CDR3 loop reads CASSYSEEKLFF. CDR3 nucleotide sequence: TGTGCCAGCAGTTACTCGGAGGAAAAACTGTTTTTT.

This clonotype was counted ten times or more. V is TRBV7-9 and J is TRBJ1-4; D might be TRBD1 (5 bases). V lost 5 bases and J lost 6, with 16 bases in between. From germline, CDR1 is SEHNR and CDR2 FQNEAQ (reference sequence). The CDR3 has 15 amino acids. This CDR3 reads CASSMVQGGDEKLFF. In DNA form, the CDR3 reads TGTGCCAGCAGCATGGTCCAGGGTGGAGATGAAAAACTGTTTTTT.